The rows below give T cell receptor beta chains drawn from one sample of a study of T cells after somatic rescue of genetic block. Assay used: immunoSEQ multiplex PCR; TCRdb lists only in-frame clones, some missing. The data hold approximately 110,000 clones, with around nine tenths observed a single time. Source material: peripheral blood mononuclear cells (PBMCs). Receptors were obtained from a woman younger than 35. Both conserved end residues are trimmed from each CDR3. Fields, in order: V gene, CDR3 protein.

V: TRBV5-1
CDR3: ASSTWDRGRETEAF

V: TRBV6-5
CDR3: ASSYSWDNSPLH

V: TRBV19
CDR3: ASSMSGSALGYGYT

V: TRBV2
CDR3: ASSERSPEAF

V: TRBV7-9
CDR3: ASSRGGLSHYGYT

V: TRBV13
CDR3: ASSLERTEAF

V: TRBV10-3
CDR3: AITQTGGSNYGYT

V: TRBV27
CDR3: ASSKRIQGVSDNSPLH

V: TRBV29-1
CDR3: SVEGAAGELF

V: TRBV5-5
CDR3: ASSLVGFNEQF

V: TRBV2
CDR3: ASSPRGANYGYT

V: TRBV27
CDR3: ASSLGPGNYGYT

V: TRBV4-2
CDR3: ASSQGIRGRTGELF

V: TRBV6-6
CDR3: ASSSRGPQGGEAF

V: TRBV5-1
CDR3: ASSRLVGGEQY

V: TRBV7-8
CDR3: ASSEGQSSNQPQH

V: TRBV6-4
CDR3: ASSEDNYNEQF

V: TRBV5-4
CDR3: ASSGGTGVSEQY

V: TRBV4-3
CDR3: ASSQEWGRVYEQY

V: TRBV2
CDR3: ASSYRGTDTQY

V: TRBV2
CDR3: ASGGGMEWRSTDTQY

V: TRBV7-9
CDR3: ASSLDRAANQPQH

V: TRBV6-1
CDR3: ASSESSGSYNEQF

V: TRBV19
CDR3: ASSIGTGGEQY

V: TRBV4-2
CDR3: ASSQTGTQY

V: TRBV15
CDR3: ATSTPGQGGTDTQY

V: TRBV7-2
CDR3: ASSLFEGGEQY

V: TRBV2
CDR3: ASIPAASLPLH

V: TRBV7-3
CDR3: ASSLTGGMDEQF

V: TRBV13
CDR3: ASFLGAGNTGELF

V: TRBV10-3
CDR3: AISPYVTSGSDEQF

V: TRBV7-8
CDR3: ASSDPSTGNYEQY

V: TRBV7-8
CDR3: ASSLTGQSNQPQH

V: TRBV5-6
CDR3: ASSLRRDLREQY

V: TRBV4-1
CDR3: ASSWTGLGGYT

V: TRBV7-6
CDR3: ASSMAGGYNEQF

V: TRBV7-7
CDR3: ASSLADRGGEQY

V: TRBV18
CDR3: ASSPLVQGISYEQY

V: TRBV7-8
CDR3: ASSLAQTVGPTGTQY

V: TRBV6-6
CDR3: ASSYSRTGGETQY

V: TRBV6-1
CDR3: ASSGHSNTDTQY